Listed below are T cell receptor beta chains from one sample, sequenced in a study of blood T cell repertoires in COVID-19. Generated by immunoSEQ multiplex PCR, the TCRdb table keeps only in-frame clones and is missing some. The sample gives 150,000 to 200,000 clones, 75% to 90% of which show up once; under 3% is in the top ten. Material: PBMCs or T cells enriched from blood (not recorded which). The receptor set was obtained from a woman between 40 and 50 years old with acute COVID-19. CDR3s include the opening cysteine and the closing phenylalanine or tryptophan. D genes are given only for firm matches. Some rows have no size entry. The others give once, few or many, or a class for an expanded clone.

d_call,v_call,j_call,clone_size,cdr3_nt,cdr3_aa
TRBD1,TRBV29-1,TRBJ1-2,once,TGCAGCTCCTACAGCCTATTTCCGGGACAGGGTAACTATGGCTACACCTTC,CSSYSLFPGQGNYGYTF
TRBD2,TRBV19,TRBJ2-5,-,TGTGCCAGTAGTGACCGGCCGGGACTACCCTCAGAGACCCAGTACTTC,CASSDRPGLPSETQYF
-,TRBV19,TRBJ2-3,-,TGTGCCACCATGGGCCGGGAAACAGATACGCAGTATTTT,CATMGRETDTQYF
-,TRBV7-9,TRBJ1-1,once,TGTGCCAGCAGCTTATGGGCGGGGTTAGGAGAAACTGAAGCTTTCTTT,CASSLWAGLGETEAFF
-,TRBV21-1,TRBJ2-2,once,TGTGCCAGCAGCAAAAAGTTTGCCCCGGGACTAGCGGGGGGTCCGAACACCGGGGAGCTGTTTTTT,CASSKKFAPGLAGGPNTGELFF
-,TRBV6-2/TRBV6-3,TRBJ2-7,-,TGTGCCAGCAGTATAGGGGGAAACGAGCAGTACTTC,CASSIGGNEQYF
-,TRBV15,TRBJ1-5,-,TGTGCCACCAGCAGAGGAGGGCAGCCCCAGCATTTT,CATSRGGQPQHF
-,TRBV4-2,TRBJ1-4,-,TGTGCCAGCAGCCAGTCTACAGGATTGTCTAATGAAAAACTGTTTTTT,CASSQSTGLSNEKLFF
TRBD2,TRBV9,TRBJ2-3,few,TGTGCCAGCAGCGTCGGTAGCGGGAGGGATACGCAGTATTTT,CASSVGSGRDTQYF
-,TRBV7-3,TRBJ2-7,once,TGTGCCAGCAGCTTGACGGTGGGGGGTTCCTACGAGCAGTACTTC,CASSLTVGGSYEQYF
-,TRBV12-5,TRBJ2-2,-,TGTGCTAGTGGTTTGGGGACAGTGAACACCGGGGAGCTGTTTTTT,CASGLGTVNTGELFF
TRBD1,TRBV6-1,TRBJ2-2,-,TGTGCCAGCAGTGAAACTGACAGGGCCACCGGGGAGCTGTTTTTT,CASSETDRATGELFF
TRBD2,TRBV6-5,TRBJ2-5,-,TGTGCCAGCAGGCGGACTAGCGGGGGGTCAGTGACCCAGTACTTC,CASRRTSGGSVTQYF
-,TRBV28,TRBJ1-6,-,TGTGCCAGCAGCTCTATTCTGGGATGGGGGGGTTCACCCCTCCACTTT,CASSSILGWGGSPLHF
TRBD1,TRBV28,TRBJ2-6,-,TGTGCCAGCAGTTTAACAGGGGTTGGGGCCAACGTCCTGACTTTC,CASSLTGVGANVLTF
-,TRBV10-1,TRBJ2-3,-,TGCGCCAGCAGTGAGATCGGCACAGATACGCAGTATTTT,CASSEIGTDTQYF
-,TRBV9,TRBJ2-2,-,TGTGCCAGCAGCGTAGAAACCCCTAGCATTGGTCCCGGGGAGCTGTTTTTT,CASSVETPSIGPGELFF
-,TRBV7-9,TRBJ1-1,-,TGTGCCAGCAGCCCGGACCGCACGGGGACTGAAGCTTTCTTT,CASSPDRTGTEAFF
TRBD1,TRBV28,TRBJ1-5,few,TGTGCCAGCAGCCCCCGACAGGGAGGCAATCAGCCCCAGCATTTT,CASSPRQGGNQPQHF
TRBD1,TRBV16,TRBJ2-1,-,TGTGCCAGCAGCCAGGGGACAGGGGCCTACAATGAGCAGTTCTTC,CASSQGTGAYNEQFF
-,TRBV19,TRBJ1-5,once,TGTGCCAGTATGAATCGGTTGGGGAGGGTGGGATATAGCAATCAGCCCCAGCATTTT,CASMNRLGRVGYSNQPQHF
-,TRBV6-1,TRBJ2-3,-,TGTGCCAGCAGTGAATTTCGGATTCGGGGATTAACTAGCACAGATACGCAGTATTTT,CASSEFRIRGLTSTDTQYF
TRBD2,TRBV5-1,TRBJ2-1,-,TGCGCCAGCAGCTTGCAAGCGGGAGGTGGTGAGCAGTTCTTC,CASSLQAGGGEQFF
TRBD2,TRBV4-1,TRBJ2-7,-,TGCGCCAGCAGCCAACCCCCCGGGGGGGCCCGGGAGCAGTACTTC,CASSQPPGGAREQYF
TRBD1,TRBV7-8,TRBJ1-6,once,TGTGCCAGCAGCTCAACAGGGGCCCCCTATAATTCACCCCTCCACTTT,CASSSTGAPYNSPLHF
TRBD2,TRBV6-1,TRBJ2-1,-,TGTGCCAGCAGTGAAATGGCGGGGGGGTCCTACAATGAGCAGTTCTTC,CASSEMAGGSYNEQFF
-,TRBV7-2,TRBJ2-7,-,TGTGCCAGCAGCTTAGACTCTTCCTCGTCCTACGAGCAGTACTTC,CASSLDSSSSYEQYF
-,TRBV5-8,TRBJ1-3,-,TGTGCCAGCAGCTTGGTGGACTTCTCTGGAAACACCATATATTTT,CASSLVDFSGNTIYF
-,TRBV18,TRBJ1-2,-,TGTGCCAGCTCACTCGGCGGGGGAGACGGAAACTATGGCTACACCTTC,CASSLGGGDGNYGYTF
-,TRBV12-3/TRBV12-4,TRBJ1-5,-,TGTGCCAGCAGTTTGGCGGGTCAGCCCCAGCATTTT,CASSLAGQPQHF
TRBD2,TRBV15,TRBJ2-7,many,TGTGCCACCAGCAGAGCTTCAGGGACTAGCGGGACCCATCCCTACGAGCAGTACTTC,CATSRASGTSGTHPYEQYF
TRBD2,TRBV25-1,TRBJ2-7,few,TGTGCCAGCAGTGAATTGGGAGGGGATCTCTACGAGCAGTACTTC,CASSELGGDLYEQYF
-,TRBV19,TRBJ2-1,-,TGTGCCAGTAGTATTGAGGGGCGGGGGCCACACAATGAGCAGTTCTTC,CASSIEGRGPHNEQFF
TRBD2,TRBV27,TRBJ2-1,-,TGTGCCAGCAGTACTTCCGGGACTACATACAATGAGCAGTTCTTC,CASSTSGTTYNEQFF
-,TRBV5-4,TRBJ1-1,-,TGTGCCAGCAGCTTCAGGGCCATGAACACTGAAGCTTTCTTT,CASSFRAMNTEAFF
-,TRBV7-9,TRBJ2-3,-,TGTGCCAGCAGCTTAGTGGGGGCCACAGATACGCAGTATTTT,CASSLVGATDTQYF
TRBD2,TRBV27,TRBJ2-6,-,TGTGCCAGCAGTTTAAGGGGACTAGCGGGTTCTTCTGGGGCCAACGTCCTGACTTTC,CASSLRGLAGSSGANVLTF
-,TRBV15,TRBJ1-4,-,TGTGCCACCAGCAGGGCCACCGAAGATCAGGCTAATGAAAAACTGTTTTTT,CATSRATEDQANEKLFF
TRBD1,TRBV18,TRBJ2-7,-,TGTGCCAGCTCACCGGGGACAGGGGGGTACTACGAGCAGTACTTC,CASSPGTGGYYEQYF
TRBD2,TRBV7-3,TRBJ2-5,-,TGTGCCAGCAGCCCGGGGAGCGGGGCCCAAGAGACCCAGTACTTC,CASSPGSGAQETQYF
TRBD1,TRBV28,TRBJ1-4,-,TGTGCCAGCAGTTCTACAGGGACAGGGGGCTTGGTTTTAGCACTGTTTTTT,CASSSTGTGGLVLALFF
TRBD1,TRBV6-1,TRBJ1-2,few,TGTGCCAGCAGTGACCTGTCCCGTGGCCTGACAGGGGTCTATGGCTACACCTTC,CASSDLSRGLTGVYGYTF
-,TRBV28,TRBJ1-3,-,TGTGCCAGCAGTTTATGGACAGAGTCTGGAAACACCATATATTTT,CASSLWTESGNTIYF
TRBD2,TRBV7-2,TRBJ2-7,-,TGTGCCAGCAGCTTAGAAGGCGGGAGCTCCTACGAGCAGTACTTC,CASSLEGGSSYEQYF
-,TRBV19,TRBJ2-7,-,TGTGCCAGTAGTAAAAGCAACAGTCAACACTACGAGCAGTACTTC,CASSKSNSQHYEQYF
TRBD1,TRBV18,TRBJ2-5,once,TGTGCCAGCTCACACTCTTACACGACAGGGGAAGAGACCCAGTACTTC,CASSHSYTTGEETQYF
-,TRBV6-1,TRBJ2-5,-,TGTGCCAGCAGTGAATCGGGGACAGTAGCGGTGAAGACCCAGTACTTC,CASSESGTVAVKTQYF
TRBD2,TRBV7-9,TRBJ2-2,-,TGTGCCAGCAGCAAAAGAGGCGGGGGGCCCACCGGGGAGCTGTTTTTT,CASSKRGGGPTGELFF
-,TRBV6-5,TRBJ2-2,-,TGTGCCAGCACCGACGGGGGAGCGAACACCGGGGAGCTGTTTTTT,CASTDGGANTGELFF
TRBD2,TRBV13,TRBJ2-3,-,TGTGCCAGCAGCGAATATCGGCGGGGAGGGTTCGGCGCAGATACGCAGTATTTT,CASSEYRRGGFGADTQYF
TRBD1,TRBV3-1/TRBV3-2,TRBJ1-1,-,TGTGCCAGCAGCCGTGGGACAGGGATCACTGAAGCTTTCTTT,CASSRGTGITEAFF
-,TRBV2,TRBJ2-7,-,TGTGCCAGCAGTCCCAGGGCCGACTTAGAGCAGTACTTC,CASSPRADLEQYF